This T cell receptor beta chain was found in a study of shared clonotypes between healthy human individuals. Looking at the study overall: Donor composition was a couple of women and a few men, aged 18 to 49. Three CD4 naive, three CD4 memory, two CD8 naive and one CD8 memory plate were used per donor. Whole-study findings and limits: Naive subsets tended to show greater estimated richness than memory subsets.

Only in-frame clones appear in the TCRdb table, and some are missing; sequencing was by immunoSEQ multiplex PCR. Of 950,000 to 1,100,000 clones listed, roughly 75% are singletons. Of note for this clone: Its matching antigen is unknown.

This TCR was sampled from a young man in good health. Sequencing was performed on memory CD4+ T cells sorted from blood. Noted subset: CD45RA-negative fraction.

The CDR3 nucleotides are TGTGCCAGCAGTTCGACAGGCTATAATTCACCCCTCCACTTT. Amino acids: CASSSTGYNSPLHF. V gene TRBV6-1 combines with J gene TRBJ1-6, with D possibly being TRBD1 (6 bases). CDR3 size: 14 residues. Trimming stripped 5 bases from V and 3 bases from J, with 8 bases between. Germline CDR1 reads MNHNS; CDR2 reads SASEGT.